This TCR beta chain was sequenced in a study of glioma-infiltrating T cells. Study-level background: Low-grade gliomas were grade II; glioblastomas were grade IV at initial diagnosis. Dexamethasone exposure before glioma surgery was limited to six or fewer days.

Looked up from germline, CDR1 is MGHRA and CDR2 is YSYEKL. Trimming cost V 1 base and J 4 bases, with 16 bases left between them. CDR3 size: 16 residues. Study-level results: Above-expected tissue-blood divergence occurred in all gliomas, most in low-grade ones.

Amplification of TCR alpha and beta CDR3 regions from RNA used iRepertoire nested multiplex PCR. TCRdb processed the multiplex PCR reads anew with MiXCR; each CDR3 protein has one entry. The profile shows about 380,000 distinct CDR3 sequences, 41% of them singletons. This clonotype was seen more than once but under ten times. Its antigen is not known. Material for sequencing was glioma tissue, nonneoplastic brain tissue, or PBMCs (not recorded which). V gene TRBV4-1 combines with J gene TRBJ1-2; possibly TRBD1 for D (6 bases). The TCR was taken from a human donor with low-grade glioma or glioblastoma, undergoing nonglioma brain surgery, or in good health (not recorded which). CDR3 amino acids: CASSQGSGTPSYGYTF. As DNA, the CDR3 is TGCGCCAGCAGCCAAGGGAGTGGGACACCGAGCTATGGCTACACCTTC.